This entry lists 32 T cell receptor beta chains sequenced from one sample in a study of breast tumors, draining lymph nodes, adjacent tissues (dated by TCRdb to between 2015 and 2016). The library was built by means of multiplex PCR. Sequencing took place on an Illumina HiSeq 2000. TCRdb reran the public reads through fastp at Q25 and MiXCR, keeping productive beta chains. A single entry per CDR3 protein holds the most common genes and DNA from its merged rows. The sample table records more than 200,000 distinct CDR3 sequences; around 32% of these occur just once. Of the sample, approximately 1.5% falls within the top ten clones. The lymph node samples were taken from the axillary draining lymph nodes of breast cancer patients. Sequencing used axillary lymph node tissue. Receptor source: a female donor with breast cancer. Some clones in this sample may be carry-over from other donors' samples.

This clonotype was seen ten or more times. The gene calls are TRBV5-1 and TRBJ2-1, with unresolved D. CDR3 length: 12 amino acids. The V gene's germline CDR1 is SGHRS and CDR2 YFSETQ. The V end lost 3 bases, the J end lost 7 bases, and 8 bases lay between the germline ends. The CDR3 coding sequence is TGCGCCAGCAGCTGGACCACAAATGAGCAGTTCTTC. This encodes CASSWTTNEQFF.

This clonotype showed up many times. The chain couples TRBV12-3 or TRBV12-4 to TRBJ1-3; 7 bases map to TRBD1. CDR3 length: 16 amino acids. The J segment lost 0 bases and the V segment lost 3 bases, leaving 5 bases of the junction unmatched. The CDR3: CASSLRGQSSGNTIYF. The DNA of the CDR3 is TGTGCCAGCAGTTTGAGGGGACAGAGCTCTGGAAACACCATATATTTT.

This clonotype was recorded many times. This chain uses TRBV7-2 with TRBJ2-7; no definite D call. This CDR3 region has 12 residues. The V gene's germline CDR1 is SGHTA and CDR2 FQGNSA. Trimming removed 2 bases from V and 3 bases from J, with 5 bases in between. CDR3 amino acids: CASSLNRYEQYF. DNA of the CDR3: TGTGCCAGCAGCTTAAATCGCTACGAGCAGTACTTC.

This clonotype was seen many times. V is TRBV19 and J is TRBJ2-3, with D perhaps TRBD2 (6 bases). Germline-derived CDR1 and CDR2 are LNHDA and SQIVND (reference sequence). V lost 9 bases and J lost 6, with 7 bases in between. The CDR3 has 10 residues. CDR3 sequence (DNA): TGTGCCAGCGGGAGTGATACGCAGTATTTT. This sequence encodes CASGSDTQYF.

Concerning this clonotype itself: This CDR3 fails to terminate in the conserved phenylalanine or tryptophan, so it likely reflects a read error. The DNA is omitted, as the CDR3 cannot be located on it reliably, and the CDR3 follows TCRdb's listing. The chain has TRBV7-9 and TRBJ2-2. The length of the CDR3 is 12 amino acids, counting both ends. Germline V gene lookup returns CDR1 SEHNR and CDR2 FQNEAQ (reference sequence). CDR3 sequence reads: CALRPNTGELFT.

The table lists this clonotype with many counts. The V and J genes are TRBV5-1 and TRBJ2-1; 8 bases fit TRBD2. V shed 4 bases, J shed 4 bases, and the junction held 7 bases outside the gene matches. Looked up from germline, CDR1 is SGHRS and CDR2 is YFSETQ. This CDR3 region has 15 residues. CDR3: CASSGTGTSYNEQFF. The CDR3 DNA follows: TGCGCCAGCAGCGGGACCGGGACTAGTTACAATGAGCAGTTCTTC.

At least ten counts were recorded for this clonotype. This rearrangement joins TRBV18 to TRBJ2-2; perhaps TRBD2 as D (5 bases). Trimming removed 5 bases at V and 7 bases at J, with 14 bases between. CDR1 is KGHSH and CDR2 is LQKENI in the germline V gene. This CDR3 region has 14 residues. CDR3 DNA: TGTGCCAGCTCAACGGACTTGGGTGGCGGGGAGCTGTTTTTT. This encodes CASSTDLGGGELFF.

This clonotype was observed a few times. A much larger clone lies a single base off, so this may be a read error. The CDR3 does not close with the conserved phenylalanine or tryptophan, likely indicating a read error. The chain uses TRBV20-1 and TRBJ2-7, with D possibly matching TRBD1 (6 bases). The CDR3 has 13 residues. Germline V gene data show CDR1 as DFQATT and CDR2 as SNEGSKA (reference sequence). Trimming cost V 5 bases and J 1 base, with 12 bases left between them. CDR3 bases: TGCAGTGCTCACCGTACAGGGTCCTACGAGCAGTACCTC. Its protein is CSAHRTGSYEQYL.

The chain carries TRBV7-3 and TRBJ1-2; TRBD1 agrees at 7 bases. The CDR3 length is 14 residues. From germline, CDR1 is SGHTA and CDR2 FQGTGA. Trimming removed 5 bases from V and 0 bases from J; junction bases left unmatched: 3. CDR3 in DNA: TGTGCCAGCAGCGTGCAGGGGGCTAACTATGGCTACACCTTC. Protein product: CASSVQGANYGYTF. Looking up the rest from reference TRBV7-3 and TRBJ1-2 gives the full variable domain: GAGVSQTPSNKVTEKGKYVELRCDPISGHTALYWYRQSLGQGPEFLIYFQGTGAADDSGLPNDRFFAVRPEGSVSTLKIQRTERGDSAVYLCASSVQGANYGYTFGSGTRLTVV.

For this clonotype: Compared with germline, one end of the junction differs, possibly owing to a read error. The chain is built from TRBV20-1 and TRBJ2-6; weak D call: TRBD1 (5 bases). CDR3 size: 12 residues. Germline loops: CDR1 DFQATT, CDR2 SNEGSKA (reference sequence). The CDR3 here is CSASSGANILAF. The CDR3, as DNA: TGCAGTGCTAGTTCTGGGGCCAACATCCTGGCTTTC.

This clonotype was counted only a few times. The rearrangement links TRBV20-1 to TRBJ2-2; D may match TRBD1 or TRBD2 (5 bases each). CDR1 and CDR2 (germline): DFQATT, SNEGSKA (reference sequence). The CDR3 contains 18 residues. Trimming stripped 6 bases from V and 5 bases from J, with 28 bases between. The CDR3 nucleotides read TGCAGTGCCCCCCTTCGCCAATCGGGACCAGCGGCGACCGGGGAGCTGTTTTTT. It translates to CSAPLRQSGPAATGELFF.

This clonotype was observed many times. In DNA, the CDR3 is TGTGCCATCAATGGAGGGCTGACGGAGAATTCACCCCTCCACTTT. As protein: CAINGGLTENSPLHF. V is TRBV6-1 and J is TRBJ1-6; no definite D call. V was shortened by 10 bases and J by 7 bases, with 20 bases between the two germline ends. From germline, CDR1 is MNHNS and CDR2 SASEGT. The CDR3 consists of 15 residues.

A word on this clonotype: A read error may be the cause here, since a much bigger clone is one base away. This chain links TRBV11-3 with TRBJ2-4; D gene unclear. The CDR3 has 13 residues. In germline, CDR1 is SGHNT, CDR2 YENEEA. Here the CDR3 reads CASSLGPTDIQHF. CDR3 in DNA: TGTGCCAGCAGCTTAGGACCTACTGACATTCAGCACTTC.

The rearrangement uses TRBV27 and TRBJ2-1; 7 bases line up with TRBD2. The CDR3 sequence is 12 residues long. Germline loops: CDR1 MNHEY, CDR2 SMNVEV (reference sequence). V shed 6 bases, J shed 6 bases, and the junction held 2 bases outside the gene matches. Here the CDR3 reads CASRGLTNEQFF. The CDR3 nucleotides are TGTGCCAGCAGGGGACTAACCAATGAGCAGTTCTTC.

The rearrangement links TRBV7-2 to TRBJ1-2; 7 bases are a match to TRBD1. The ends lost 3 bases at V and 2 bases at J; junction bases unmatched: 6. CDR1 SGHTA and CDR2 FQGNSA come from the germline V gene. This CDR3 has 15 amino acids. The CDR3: CASSLTGTANYGYTF. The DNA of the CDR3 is TGTGCCAGCAGCTTGACCGGGACAGCCAACTATGGCTACACCTTC.

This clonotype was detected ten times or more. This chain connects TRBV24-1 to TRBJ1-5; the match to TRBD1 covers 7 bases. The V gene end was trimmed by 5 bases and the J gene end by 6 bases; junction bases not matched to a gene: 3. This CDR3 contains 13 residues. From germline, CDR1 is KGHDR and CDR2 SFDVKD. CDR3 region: CATSGTGGQPQHF. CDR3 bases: TGTGCCACCAGTGGGACAGGTGGTCAGCCCCAGCATTTT.

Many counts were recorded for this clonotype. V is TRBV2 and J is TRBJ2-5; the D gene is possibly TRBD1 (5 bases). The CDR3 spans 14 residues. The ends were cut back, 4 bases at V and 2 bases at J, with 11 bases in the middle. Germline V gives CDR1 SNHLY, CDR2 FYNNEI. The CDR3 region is CASSVRQIQETQYF. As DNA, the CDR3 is TGTGCCAGCAGTGTCCGACAGATACAAGAGACCCAGTACTTC.

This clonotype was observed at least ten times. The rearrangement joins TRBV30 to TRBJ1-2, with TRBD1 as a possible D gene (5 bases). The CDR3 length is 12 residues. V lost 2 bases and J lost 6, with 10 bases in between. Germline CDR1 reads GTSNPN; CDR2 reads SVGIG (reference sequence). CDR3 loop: CAWSQSRDGYTF. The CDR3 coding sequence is TGTGCCTGGAGTCAGTCCAGGGATGGCTACACCTTC. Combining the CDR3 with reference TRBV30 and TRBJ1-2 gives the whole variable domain SQTIHQWPATLVQPVGSPLSLECTVEGTSNPNLYWYRQAAGRGLQLLFYSVGIGQISSEVPQNLSASRPQDRQFILSSKKLLLSDSGFYLCAWSQSRDGYTFGSGTRLTVV.

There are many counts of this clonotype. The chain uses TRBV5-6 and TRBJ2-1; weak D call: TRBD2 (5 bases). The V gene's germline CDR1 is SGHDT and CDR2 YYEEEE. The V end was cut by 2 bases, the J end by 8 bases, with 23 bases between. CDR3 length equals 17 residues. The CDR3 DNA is TGTGCCAGCAGCTTTCGGTGGAGTAGCAGGACTGGGGATGAGCAGTTCTTC. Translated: CASSFRWSSRTGDEQFF.

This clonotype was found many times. This chain's CDR3 is CASSPVYAAQNEQFF. The CDR3 bases are TGCGCCAGCAGCCCCGTTTATGCCGCCCAAAATGAGCAGTTCTTC. The chain links TRBV4-3 to TRBJ2-1; D ambiguous. This CDR3 is built from 15 residues. Germline lookup yields CDR1 LGHNA and CDR2 YSLEER. The germline V and J ends were trimmed by 4 bases and 7 bases, with 17 bases remaining between them.

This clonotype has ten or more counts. The CDR3 nucleotides are TGTGCCAGCAGTCAATTCGCCCGACAGGGCAATTCACCCCTCCACTTT. Amino acid sequence: CASSQFARQGNSPLHF. The chain recombines TRBV6-1 with TRBJ1-6, with 7 bases aligning to TRBD1. The CDR3 runs to 16 residues. Trimming cost V 5 bases and J 7 bases; bases outside gene matches: 11. The germline V gene has CDR1 MNHNS and CDR2 SASEGT.

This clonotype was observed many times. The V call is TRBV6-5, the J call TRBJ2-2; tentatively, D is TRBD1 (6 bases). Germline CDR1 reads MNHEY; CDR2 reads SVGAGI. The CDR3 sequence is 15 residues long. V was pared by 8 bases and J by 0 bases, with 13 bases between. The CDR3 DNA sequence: TGTGCCAGCCAGAGGGGGTTCGCGAACACCGGGGAGCTGTTTTTT. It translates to CASQRGFANTGELFF.

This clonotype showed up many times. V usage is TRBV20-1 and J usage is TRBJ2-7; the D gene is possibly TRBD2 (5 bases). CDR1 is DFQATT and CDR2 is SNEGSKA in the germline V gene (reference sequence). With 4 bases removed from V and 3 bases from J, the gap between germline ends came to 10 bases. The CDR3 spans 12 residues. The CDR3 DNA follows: TGCAGTGCTACCCGAGAGGGCTACGAGCAGTACTTC. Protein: CSATREGYEQYF.

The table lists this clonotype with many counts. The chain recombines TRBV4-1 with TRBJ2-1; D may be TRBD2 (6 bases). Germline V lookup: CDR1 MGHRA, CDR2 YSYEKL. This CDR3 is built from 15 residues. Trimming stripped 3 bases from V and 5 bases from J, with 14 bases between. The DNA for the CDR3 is TGCGCCAGCAGCCACCCCGGGACTGGCAACAATGAGCAGTTCTTC. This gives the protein CASSHPGTGNNEQFF.

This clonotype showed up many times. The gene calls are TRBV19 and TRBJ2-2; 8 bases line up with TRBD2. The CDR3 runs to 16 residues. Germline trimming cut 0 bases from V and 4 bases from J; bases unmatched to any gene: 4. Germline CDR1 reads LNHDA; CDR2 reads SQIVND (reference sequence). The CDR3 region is CASSIDGLAGTGELFF. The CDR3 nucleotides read TGTGCCAGTAGTATAGATGGGCTAGCGGGCACCGGGGAGCTGTTTTTT.

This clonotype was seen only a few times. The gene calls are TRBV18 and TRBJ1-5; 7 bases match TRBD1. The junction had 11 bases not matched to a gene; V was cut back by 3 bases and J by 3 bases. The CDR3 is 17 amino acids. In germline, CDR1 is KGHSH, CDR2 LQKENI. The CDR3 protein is CASSPRVGQANNQPQHF. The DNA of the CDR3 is TGTGCCAGCTCACCCCGGGTCGGACAGGCAAACAATCAGCCCCAGCATTTT.

CDR3 in amino acids: CASSAQPLYLMNTEAFF. The CDR3 DNA reads as TGTGCCAGTAGTGCCCAACCCCTATACCTTATGAACACTGAAGCTTTCTTT. The chain carries TRBV19 and TRBJ1-1, with D unresolved. V lost 5 bases and J lost 0, with 19 bases in between. CDR1 is LNHDA and CDR2 is SQIVND in the germline V gene (reference sequence). This CDR3 has 17 residues.

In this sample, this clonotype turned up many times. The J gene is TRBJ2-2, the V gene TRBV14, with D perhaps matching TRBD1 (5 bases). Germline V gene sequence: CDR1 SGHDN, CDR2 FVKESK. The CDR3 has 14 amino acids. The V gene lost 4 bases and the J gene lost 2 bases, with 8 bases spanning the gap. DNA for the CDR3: TGTGCCAGCAGCCGTAGGGGTAACACCGGGGAGCTGTTTTTT. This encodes CASSRRGNTGELFF.

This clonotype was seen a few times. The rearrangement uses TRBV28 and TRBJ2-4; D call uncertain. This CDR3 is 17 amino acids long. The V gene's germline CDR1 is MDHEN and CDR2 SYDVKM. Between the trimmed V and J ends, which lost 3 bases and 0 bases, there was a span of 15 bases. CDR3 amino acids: CASSFLGTGLAKNIQYF. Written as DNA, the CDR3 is TGTGCCAGCAGTTTCCTCGGAACGGGCCTAGCCAAAAACATTCAGTACTTC.

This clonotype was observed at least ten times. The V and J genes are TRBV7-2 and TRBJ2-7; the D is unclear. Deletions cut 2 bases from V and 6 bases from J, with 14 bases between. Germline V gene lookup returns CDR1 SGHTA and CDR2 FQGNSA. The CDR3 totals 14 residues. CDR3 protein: CASSLIYPIGEQYF. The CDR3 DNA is TGTGCCAGCAGCTTAATATATCCCATAGGCGAGCAGTACTTC.

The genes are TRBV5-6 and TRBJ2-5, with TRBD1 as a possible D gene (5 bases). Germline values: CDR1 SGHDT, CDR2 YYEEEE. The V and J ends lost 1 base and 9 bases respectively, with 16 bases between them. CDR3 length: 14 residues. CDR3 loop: CASSLRGTNQPQYF. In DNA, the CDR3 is TGTGCCAGCAGCTTGAGGGGAACCAATCAGCCCCAGTACTTC.

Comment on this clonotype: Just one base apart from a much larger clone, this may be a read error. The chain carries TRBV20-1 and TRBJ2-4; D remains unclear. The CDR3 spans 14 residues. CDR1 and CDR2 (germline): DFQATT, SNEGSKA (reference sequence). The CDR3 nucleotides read TGCAGTGCTAGGCCAGGTGTAGGTAAAAGCATTCAGTACTTC. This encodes CSARPGVGKSIQYF.